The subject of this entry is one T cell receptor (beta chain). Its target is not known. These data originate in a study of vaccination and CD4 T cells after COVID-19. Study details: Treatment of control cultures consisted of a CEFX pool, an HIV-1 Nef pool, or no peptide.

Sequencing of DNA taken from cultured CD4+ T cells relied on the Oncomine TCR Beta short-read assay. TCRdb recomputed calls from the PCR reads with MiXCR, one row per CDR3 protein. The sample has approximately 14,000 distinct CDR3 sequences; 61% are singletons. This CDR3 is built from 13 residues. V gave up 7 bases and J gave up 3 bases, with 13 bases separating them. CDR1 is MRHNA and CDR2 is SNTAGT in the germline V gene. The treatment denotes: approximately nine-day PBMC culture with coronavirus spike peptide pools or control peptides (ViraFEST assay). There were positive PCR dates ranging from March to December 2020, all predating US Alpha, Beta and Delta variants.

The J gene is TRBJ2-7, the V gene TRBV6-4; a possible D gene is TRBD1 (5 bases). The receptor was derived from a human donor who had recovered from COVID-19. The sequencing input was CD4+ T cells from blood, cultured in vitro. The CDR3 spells CASKGWQNYEQYF. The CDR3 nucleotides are TGTGCCAGCAAGGGGTGGCAGAACTACGAGCAGTACTTC.